This is a list of T cell receptor beta chains from one sample in a study of T cell responses to AZD1222 COVID-19 vaccine. Data came from immunoSEQ multiplex PCR; TCRdb stores just in-frame clones and leaves some out. The sample consists of under 200,000 clones, about 89% of them appearing once. This material consisted of peripheral blood, taken on day 0 of MenACWY control vaccination. These receptor sequences come from an adult in good health. Each CDR3 is given with its conserved first and last residue. D genes are given only for firm matches. Part of the rows lack a size; the others show once, few, many or a class for expanded clones.

NA	TRBJ1-5	TRBD1	TRBV29-1	TGCAGCCCACCCCCCGGGACAGGCCCCTTTCGCAATCAGCCCCAGCATTTT	CSPPPGTGPFRNQPQHF
NA	TRBJ2-2	TRBD2	TRBV6-5	TGTGCCAGTAGCTCGGCAGGGAGGGTCACCGGGGAGCTGTTTTTT	CASSSAGRVTGELFF
NA	TRBJ1-2	NA	TRBV28	TGTGCCAGCAGTTTGGGGCAGGCCCTTGGCTACACCTTC	CASSLGQALGYTF
NA	TRBJ1-4	NA	TRBV3-1/TRBV3-2	TGTGCCAGCAGCCGTTGGGCAGGCGAAAAACTGTTTTTT	CASSRWAGEKLFF
NA	TRBJ1-2	TRBD1	TRBV2	TGTGCCAGGAACTCAGGGGGCTATGGCTACACCTTC	CARNSGGYGYTF
NA	TRBJ1-5	TRBD1	TRBV7-9	TGTGCCAGCAGCTTAACAGGGGTTCAGCCCCAGCATTTT	CASSLTGVQPQHF
NA	TRBJ2-1	NA	TRBV2	TGTGCCAGCAGGGCGCTTTTAGGGGACACCTCCTACAATGAGCAGTTCTTC	CASRALLGDTSYNEQFF
NA	TRBJ2-7	TRBD1	TRBV19	TGTGCCAGTAGTACACCGGGACAGGGGGAAAACGGGCAGTACTTC	CASSTPGQGENGQYF
few	TRBJ1-3	NA	TRBV9	TGTGCCAGCAGCGTAGGAGGGGTGGAAGGAAACACCATATATTTT	CASSVGGVEGNTIYF
once	TRBJ2-7	TRBD2	TRBV7-2	TGTGCCAGCAGCACTGTAGCGGGGGAACACTACGAGCAGTACTTC	CASSTVAGEHYEQYF
few	TRBJ1-1	NA	TRBV9	TGTGCCAGCAGCGTAGGGGGGGACACTGAAGCTTTCTTT	CASSVGGDTEAFF
once	TRBJ1-1	NA	TRBV14	TGTGCCAGCAGCCTGGATATCAGGGGCCTTTACACTGAAGCTTTCTTT	CASSLDIRGLYTEAFF
once	TRBJ1-5	NA	TRBV6-5	TGTGCCAGCAATAGTCAGCCCCAGCATTTT	CASNSQPQHF
once	TRBJ1-2	TRBD1	TRBV28	TGTGCCAGCAGCCCAGACAGGGTTCAAGGCTACACCTTC	CASSPDRVQGYTF
NA	TRBJ2-2	NA	TRBV27	TGTGCCAGCTGGCGGTCCGGGGAGCTGTTTTTT	CASWRSGELFF
NA	TRBJ1-5	NA	TRBV19	TGTGCCAGTAGTCAACATAACCCGGTGGATCAGCCCCAGCATTTT	CASSQHNPVDQPQHF
NA	TRBJ2-7	NA	TRBV19	TGTGCCAGTAGTATTGGACACACAACCTACGAGCAGTACTTC	CASSIGHTTYEQYF
NA	TRBJ2-7	NA	TRBV7-2	TGTGCCAGCAGCTTAGGACAGAAAGTCTACGAGCAGTACTTC	CASSLGQKVYEQYF
NA	TRBJ2-7	NA	TRBV28	TGTGCCACCAACCCGGGACAATCCTACGAGCAGTACTTC	CATNPGQSYEQYF
NA	TRBJ2-3	NA	TRBV4-2	TGTGCCAGCAGCCAACTCCAGCAGGTTCCGACAGATACGCAGTATTTT	CASSQLQQVPTDTQYF
NA	TRBJ2-2	TRBD2	TRBV3-1/TRBV3-2	TGTGCCAGCAGCCAAGAGCCACTAGCGCCGAACACCGGGGAGCTGTTTTTT	CASSQEPLAPNTGELFF
NA	TRBJ1-5	NA	TRBV27	TGTGCCAGCAGCCCCGGGATAATTAGCAATCAGCCCCAGCATTTT	CASSPGIISNQPQHF
NA	TRBJ1-1	NA	TRBV12-3/TRBV12-4	TGTGCCAGCAGTTTAGGGAGAAGGACTGAAGCTTTCTTT	CASSLGRRTEAFF
once	TRBJ2-4	NA	TRBV6-2/TRBV6-3	TGTGCCAGCAGTTACTCGATCCAGGGAATCTTAGCCAAAAACATTCAGTACTTC	CASSYSIQGILAKNIQYF
NA	TRBJ1-6	NA	TRBV28	TGTGCCAGCAGTTCGCCGGGGGCAAATTCACCCCTCCACTTT	CASSSPGANSPLHF
NA	TRBJ2-1	NA	TRBV18	TGTGCCAGCTCACCTCAGGACTCTAGCTCCTACAATGAGCAGTTCTTC	CASSPQDSSSYNEQFF
NA	TRBJ1-1	NA	TRBV28	TGTGCCAGCAAATCGGTCAATAGTCAGGGGGAAGCTTTCTTT	CASKSVNSQGEAFF
NA	TRBJ1-5	NA	TRBV7-2	TGTGCCAGCAGCTTAGCCCGGGGATATAACAATCAGCCCCAGCATTTT	CASSLARGYNNQPQHF
once	TRBJ2-3	NA	TRBV30	TGTGCCTGGAGTGCGGACCGACGGTCCACAGATACGCAGTATTTT	CAWSADRRSTDTQYF
once	TRBJ2-5	NA	TRBV6-5	TGTGCCAGCAGTTACGGCCGGAGGGAGCAGACCCAGTACTTC	CASSYGRREQTQYF
NA	TRBJ1-2	TRBD1	TRBV7-9	TGTGCCAGCAGCGGGGCACCGGGACAGGGGAGGACTTATCGAGGCTACACCTTC	CASSGAPGQGRTYRGYTF
once	TRBJ2-1	NA	TRBV18	TGTGCCAGCTCACCACCGCTGGGGACTCAGAACAATGAGCAGTTCTTC	CASSPPLGTQNNEQFF
NA	TRBJ1-6	NA	TRBV7-2	TGTGCCAGCAGCTGGGGGCTGGGAGGAGGATCACCCCTCCACTTT	CASSWGLGGGSPLHF
once	TRBJ1-1	NA	TRBV27	TGTGCCAGCAGTCCCCCGGGACAAACTCGAACTGAAGCTTTCTTT	CASSPPGQTRTEAFF
NA	TRBJ1-1	NA	TRBV7-9	TGTGCCAGCAGCTTACTCAGGGAGAGGGGGACTGAAGCTTTCTTT	CASSLLRERGTEAFF
NA	TRBJ1-4	NA	TRBV2	TGTGCCACCACCTTGACCCAAACCTCTAATGAAAAACTGTTTTTT	CATTLTQTSNEKLFF
NA	TRBJ2-3	TRBD1	TRBV29-1	TGCAGCGTTGTGCGCCATGGACAGGGGGTGTCAGATACGCAGTATTTT	CSVVRHGQGVSDTQYF
few	TRBJ2-7	NA	TRBV29-1	TGCAGCGTTGAAGCCGGGTACGGCTACGAGCAGTACTTC	CSVEAGYGYEQYF
once	TRBJ1-3	TRBD1	TRBV7-2	TGTGCCAGCAGCTTAGGGACAGGGGGCACTGGAAACACCATATATTTT	CASSLGTGGTGNTIYF
NA	TRBJ2-7	TRBD2	TRBV7-9	TGTGCCAGCACCTCATCCCGACTAGCTCCCTACGAGCAGTACTTC	CASTSSRLAPYEQYF